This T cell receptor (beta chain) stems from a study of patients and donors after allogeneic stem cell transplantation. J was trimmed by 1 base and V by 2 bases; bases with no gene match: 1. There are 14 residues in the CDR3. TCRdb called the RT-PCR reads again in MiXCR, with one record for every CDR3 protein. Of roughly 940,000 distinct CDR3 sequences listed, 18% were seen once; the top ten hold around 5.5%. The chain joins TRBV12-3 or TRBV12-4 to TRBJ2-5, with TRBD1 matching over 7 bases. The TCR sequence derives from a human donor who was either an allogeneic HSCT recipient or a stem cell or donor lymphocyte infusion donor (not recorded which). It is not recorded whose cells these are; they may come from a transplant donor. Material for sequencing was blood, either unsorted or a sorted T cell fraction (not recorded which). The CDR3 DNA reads TGTGCCAGCAGTTTACACAGGGGCCAAGAGACCCAGTACTTC. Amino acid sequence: CASSLHRGQETQYF.